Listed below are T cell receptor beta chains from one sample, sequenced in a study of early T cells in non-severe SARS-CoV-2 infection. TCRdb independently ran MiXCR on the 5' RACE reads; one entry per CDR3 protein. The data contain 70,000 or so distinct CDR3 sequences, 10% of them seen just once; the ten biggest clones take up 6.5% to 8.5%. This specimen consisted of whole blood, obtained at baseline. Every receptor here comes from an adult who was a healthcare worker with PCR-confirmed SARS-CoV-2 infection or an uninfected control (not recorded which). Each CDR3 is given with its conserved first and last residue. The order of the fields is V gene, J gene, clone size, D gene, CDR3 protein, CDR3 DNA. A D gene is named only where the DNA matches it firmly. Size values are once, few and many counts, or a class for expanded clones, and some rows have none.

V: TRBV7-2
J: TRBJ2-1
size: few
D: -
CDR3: CASSLNAISEFNEQFF
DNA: TGTGCCAGCAGCTTAAACGCGATAAGCGAGTTCAATGAGCAGTTCTTC

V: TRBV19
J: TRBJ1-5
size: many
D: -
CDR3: CASRIAVVSNQPQHF
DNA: TGTGCCAGTAGGATAGCGGTCGTCAGCAATCAGCCCCAGCATTTT

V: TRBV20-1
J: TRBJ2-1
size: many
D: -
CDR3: CSARVGTLGNEQFF
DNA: TGCAGTGCTAGAGTTGGAACTCTGGGCAATGAGCAGTTCTTC

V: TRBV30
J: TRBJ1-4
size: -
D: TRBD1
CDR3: CAWSFTKDRAREKLFF
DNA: TGTGCCTGGAGTTTCACCAAGGACAGGGCAAGGGAAAAACTGTTTTTT

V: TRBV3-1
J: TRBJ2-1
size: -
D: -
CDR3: CASSQDSIVLEQFF
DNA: TGTGCCAGCAGCCAAGATAGTATAGTTCTTGAGCAGTTCTTC

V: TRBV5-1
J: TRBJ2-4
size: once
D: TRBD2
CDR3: CASSTGLAGGPLPAKNIQYF
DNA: TGCGCCAGCAGCACCGGACTAGCGGGGGGCCCGCTCCCAGCCAAAAACATTCAGTACTTC

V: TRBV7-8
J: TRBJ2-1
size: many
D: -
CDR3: CASSLGDNEQFF
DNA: TGTGCCAGCAGCTTAGGTGACAATGAGCAGTTCTTC

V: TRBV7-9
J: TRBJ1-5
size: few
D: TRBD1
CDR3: CASSLTGGIDTQHF
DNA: TGTGCCAGCAGCTTGACAGGGGGCATAGATACGCAGCATTTT

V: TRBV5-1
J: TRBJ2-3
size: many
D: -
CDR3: CASSEGGVTDTQYF
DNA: TGCGCCAGCAGCGAGGGGGGCGTCACAGATACGCAGTATTTT

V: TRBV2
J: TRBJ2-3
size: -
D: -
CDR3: CASRAAPFTDTQYF
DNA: TGTGCCAGCAGGGCGGCCCCATTCACAGATACGCAGTATTTT

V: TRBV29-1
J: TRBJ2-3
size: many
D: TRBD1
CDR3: CSVHRSDRGRADTQYF
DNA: TGCAGCGTTCATAGATCGGACAGGGGGCGGGCAGATACGCAGTATTTT

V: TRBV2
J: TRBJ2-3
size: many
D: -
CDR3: CASPRRAQLQYF
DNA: TGTGCCAGCCCTCGGAGGGCCCAACTGCAGTATTTT

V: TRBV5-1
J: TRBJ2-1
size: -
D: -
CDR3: CASRVFPENLYNEQFF
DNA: TGCGCCAGCAGGGTCTTCCCGGAGAACCTCTACAATGAGCAGTTCTTC

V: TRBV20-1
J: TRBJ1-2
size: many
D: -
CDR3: CSARGGYGYTF
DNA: TGCAGTGCTAGAGGGGGCTATGGCTACACCTTC

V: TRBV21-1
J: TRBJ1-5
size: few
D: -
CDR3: CASSKSRGTPNQPQHF
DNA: TGTGCCAGCAGCAAAAGTAGGGGGACACCTAATCAGCCCCAGCATTTT

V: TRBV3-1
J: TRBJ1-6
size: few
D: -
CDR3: CASSLSSGRSPLHF
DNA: TGTGCCAGCAGCCTCAGTAGCGGGCGTTCACCCCTCCACTTT

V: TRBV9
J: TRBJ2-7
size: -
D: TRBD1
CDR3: CASSVGQGSEQYF
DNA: TGTGCCAGCAGCGTAGGACAGGGAAGCGAGCAGTACTTC

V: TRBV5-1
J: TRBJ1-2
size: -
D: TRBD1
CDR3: CASSPGTGMYF
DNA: TGCGCCAGCAGCCCCGGGACAGGGATGTACTTC

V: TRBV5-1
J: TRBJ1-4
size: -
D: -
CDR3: CASSGGLSGNEKLFF
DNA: TGCGCCAGCAGCGGGGGGCTGAGCGGAAATGAAAAACTGTTTTTT

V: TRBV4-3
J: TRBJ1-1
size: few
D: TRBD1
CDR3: CASSQDDSPGQGTAFF
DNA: TGCGCCAGCAGCCAAGATGATTCACCGGGACAGGGTACGGCTTTCTTT

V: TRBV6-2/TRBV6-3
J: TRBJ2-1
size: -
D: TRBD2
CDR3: CTSVRGEYNEQFF
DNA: TGTACCAGCGTGCGGGGGGAGTACAATGAGCAGTTCTTC

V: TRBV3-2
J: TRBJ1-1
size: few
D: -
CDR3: CASSRGGGTEAFF
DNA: TGTGCCAGCAGCCGTGGAGGGGGCACTGAAGCTTTCTTT

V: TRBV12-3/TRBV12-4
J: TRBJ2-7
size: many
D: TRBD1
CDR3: CASSSEGTGGAYEQYF
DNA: TGTGCCAGCAGTTCCGAGGGGACAGGAGGGGCCTACGAGCAGTACTTC

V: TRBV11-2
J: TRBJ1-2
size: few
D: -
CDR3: CASSPQRANYGYTF
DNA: TGTGCCAGCAGCCCACAGAGAGCTAACTATGGCTACACCTTC

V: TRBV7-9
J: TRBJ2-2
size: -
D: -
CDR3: CASSFKGTGELFF
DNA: TGTGCCAGCAGCTTTAAGGGAACCGGGGAGCTGTTTTTT

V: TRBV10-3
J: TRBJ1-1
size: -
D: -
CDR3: CATGDTMNTEAFF
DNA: TGTGCCACCGGGGATACCATGAACACTGAAGCTTTCTTT

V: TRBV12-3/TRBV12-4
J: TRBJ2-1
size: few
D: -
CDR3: CASSQEGGAGDEQFF
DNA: TGTGCCAGCAGTCAGGAGGGGGGGGCAGGCGATGAGCAGTTCTTC

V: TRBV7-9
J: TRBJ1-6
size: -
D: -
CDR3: CASSSDSSNSPLHF
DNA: TGTGCCAGCAGCTCAGACAGCAGTAATTCACCCCTCCACTTT

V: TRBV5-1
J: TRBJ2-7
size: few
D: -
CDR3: CASSFSGGLSSYEQYF
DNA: TGCGCCAGCAGCTTTTCCGGCGGGCTTAGCTCCTACGAGCAGTACTTC

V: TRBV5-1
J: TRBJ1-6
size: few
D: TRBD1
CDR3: CATSATGSNSPLHF
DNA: TGCGCCACTTCGGCGACAGGGAGTAATTCACCCCTCCACTTT

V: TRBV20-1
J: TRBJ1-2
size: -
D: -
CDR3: CSARQTDYGYTF
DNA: TGCAGTGCTAGACAAACAGACTATGGCTACACCTTC

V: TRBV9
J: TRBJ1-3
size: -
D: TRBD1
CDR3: CASSQGQGGNTIYF
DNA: TGTGCCAGCAGCCAAGGACAGGGAGGAAACACCATATATTTT

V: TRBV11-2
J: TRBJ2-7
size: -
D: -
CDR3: CASTPGAFSYEQYF
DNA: TGTGCCAGCACCCCAGGGGCTTTCTCCTACGAGCAGTACTTC

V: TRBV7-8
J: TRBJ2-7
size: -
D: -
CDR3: CAGSSDSSYEQYF
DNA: TGTGCCGGCAGCTCGGACAGTTCCTACGAGCAGTACTTC

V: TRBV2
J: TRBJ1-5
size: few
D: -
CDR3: CASNSRRSNQPQHF
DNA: TGTGCCAGCAACTCGAGACGGAGCAATCAGCCCCAGCATTTT

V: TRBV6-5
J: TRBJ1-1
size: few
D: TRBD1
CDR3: CASSYMTGGNTEAFF
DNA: TGTGCCAGCAGTTACATGACAGGGGGAAACACTGAAGCTTTCTTT

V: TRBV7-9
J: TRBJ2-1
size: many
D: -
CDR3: CASSLGGLSLGQFF
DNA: TGTGCCAGCAGCTTAGGAGGACTCTCACTTGGGCAGTTCTTC

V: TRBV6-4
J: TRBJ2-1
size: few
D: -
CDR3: CASSDRLGSFNEQFF
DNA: TGTGCCAGCAGTGACAGACTAGGCAGTTTTAATGAGCAGTTCTTC

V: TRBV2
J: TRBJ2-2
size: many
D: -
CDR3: CASIYPNTGELFF
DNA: TGTGCCAGCATCTATCCGAACACCGGGGAGCTGTTTTTT

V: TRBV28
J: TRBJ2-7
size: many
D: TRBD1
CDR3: CASRRGDRDSYEQYF
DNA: TGTGCCAGCAGGAGGGGGGACAGGGACTCCTACGAGCAGTACTTC

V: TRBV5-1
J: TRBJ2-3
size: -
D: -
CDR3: CASRSDRLGDTQYF
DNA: TGCGCCAGCAGATCGGACAGACTCGGAGATACGCAGTATTTT

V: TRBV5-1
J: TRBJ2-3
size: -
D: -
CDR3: CASSWSGAPSTDTQYF
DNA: TGCGCCAGCAGCTGGTCAGGGGCCCCTAGCACAGATACGCAGTATTTT

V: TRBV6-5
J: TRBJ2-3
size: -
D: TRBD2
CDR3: CASSERDSSTDTQYF
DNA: TGTGCCAGCAGTGAGCGGGACTCTAGCACAGATACGCAGTATTTT

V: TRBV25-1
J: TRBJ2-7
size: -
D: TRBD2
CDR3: CASSELTSGGTYEQYF
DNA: TGTGCCAGCAGTGAATTGACTAGCGGGGGGACCTACGAGCAGTACTTC

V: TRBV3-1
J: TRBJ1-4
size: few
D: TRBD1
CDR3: CASSPRTGPNEKLFF
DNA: TGTGCCAGCAGCCCCCGGACAGGGCCTAATGAAAAACTGTTTTTT

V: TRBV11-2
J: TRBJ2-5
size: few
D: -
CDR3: CASSLWGAREETQYF
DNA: TGTGCCAGCAGCTTATGGGGGGCGCGGGAGGAGACCCAGTACTTC

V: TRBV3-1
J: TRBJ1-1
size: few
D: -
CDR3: CASSQDLADSSSAFF
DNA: TGTGCCAGCAGCCAAGATCTTGCGGACAGCAGTTCGGCTTTCTTT

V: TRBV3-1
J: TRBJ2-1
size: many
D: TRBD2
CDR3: CASSPPTSGNYNEQFF
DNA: TGTGCCAGCAGCCCCCCAACTAGCGGGAATTACAATGAGCAGTTCTTC

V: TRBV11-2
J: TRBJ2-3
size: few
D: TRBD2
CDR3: CASSKNAGERGDTQYF
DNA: TGTGCCAGCAGCAAAAACGCGGGGGAGCGGGGAGATACGCAGTATTTT

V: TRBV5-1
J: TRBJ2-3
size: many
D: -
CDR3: CASSLVRWTDTQYF
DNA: TGCGCCAGCAGCTTGGTAAGATGGACAGATACGCAGTATTTT

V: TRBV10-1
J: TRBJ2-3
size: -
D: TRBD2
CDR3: CASSESFSGGDTQYF
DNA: TGCGCCAGCAGTGAGTCGTTTAGCGGGGGTGATACGCAGTATTTT

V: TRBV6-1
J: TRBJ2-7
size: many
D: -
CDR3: CASSERTRGEQYF
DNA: TGTGCCAGCAGTGAACGGACGAGAGGGGAGCAGTACTTC

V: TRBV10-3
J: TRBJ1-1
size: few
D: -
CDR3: CAISESQGSNTEAFF
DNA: TGTGCCATCAGTGAGTCACAGGGATCGAACACTGAAGCTTTCTTT

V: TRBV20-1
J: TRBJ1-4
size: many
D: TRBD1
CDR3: CSAKRGQGLAEKLFF
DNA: TGCAGTGCTAAGCGAGGACAGGGTCTAGCTGAAAAACTGTTTTTT

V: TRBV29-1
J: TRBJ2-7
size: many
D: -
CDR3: CSVVSGSLVEQYF
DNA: TGCAGCGTTGTGTCAGGGAGCCTAGTGGAGCAGTACTTC

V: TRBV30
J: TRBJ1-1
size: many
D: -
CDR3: CAWSVDTGRNTEAFF
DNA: TGTGCCTGGAGTGTAGACACAGGGAGAAACACTGAAGCTTTCTTT